This T cell receptor beta chain stems from a study of shared clonotypes between healthy human individuals. The table came from immunoSEQ multiplex PCR; TCRdb's copy has only in-frame clones and leaves some out. The data hold approximately 2.1 million clones, with more than 85% observed a single time. J was trimmed by 5 bases and V by 0 bases; bases with no gene match: 7. Germline V lookup: CDR1 SGHRS, CDR2 YFSETQ. The CDR3 covers 15 residues. This clone turned up a few times. The V and J genes are TRBV5-1 and TRBJ1-1; 7 nucleotides agree with TRBD1. The sample taken for sequencing was naive CD4+ T cells from PBMCs. Subset indicated: CD45RA+ positively selected. The sequence derives from a man in his late teens or twenties in good health. Some clones in this sample may be carry-over from other donors' samples. CDR3 DNA sequence: TGCGCCAGCAGCTTGGATCCCAGGGGGTTTACTGAAGCTTTCTTT. Encoded protein: CASSLDPRGFTEAFF.